The 20 T cell receptor beta chains presented below share a single source sample, sequenced in a study of human T cells and chemical hapten exposure. The time point is: healthy volunteer bleed at 2 weeks. The template was total RNA from unfractionated whole blood. TCRdb reprocessed the RACE reads via MiXCR and lists one record per CDR3 protein. The data hold roughly 100,000 distinct CDR3 sequences, with about 10% observed a single time. Sequencing was done on a sample of whole blood. Receptors originate from a female donor in good health. Some clones in this sample may be carry-over from other donors' samples.

In its sample, this clonotype was seen many times. The chain has TRBV7-9 and TRBJ1-2; unclear D gene. Germline-derived CDR1 and CDR2 are SEHNR and FQNEAQ (reference sequence). The CDR3 length is 12 residues. V was shortened by 1 base and J by 8 bases, with 8 bases between the two germline ends. Written as DNA, the CDR3 is TGTGCCAGCAGCTTAGACTCCAGGGGCTACACCTTC. It translates to CASSLDSRGYTF.

This clonotype was found many times. The chain combines TRBV28 with TRBJ2-1, with 7 bases lining up with TRBD2. Germline V lookup: CDR1 MDHEN, CDR2 SYDVKM. The CDR3 extends over 14 amino acids. J gave up 9 bases and V 1 base, and 6 bases lay outside the gene matches. The CDR3: CASSLLAGEGEQFF. The CDR3 DNA reads as TGTGCCAGCAGTTTATTGGCGGGAGAGGGTGAGCAGTTCTTC.

This clonotype came up many times. V usage is TRBV5-6 and J usage is TRBJ1-1, with TRBD1 as a possible D gene (5 bases). The CDR3 length is 11 residues. Germline values: CDR1 SGHDT, CDR2 YYEEEE. Trimming removed 6 bases from V and 8 bases from J, with 11 bases in between. The CDR3 here is CASTKPGEAFF. DNA for the CDR3: TGTGCCAGCACCAAACCAGGGGAAGCTTTCTTT. The full variable domain, its missing parts supplied by reference TRBV5-6 and TRBJ1-1, is DAGVTQSPTHLIKTRGQQVTLRCSPKSGHDTVSWYQQALGQGPQFIFQYYEEEERQRGNFPDRFSGHQFPNYSSELNVNALLLGDSALYLCASTKPGEAFFGQGTRLTVV.

The V gene is TRBV14, the J gene TRBJ2-6; perhaps TRBD1 as D (6 bases). In germline, CDR1 is SGHDN, CDR2 FVKESK. Between the trimmed V and J ends, which lost 1 base and 0 bases, there was a span of 19 bases. The CDR3 is made up of 20 amino acids. DNA for the CDR3: TGTGCCAGCAGCCAAGCGCCGGGACACAGGACACTCTCTGGGGCCAACGTCCTGACTTTC. It codes for CASSQAPGHRTLSGANVLTF. The full variable domain, its missing parts supplied by reference TRBV14 and TRBJ2-6, is EAGVTQFPSHSVIEKGQTVTLRCDPISGHDNLYWYRRVMGKEIKFLLHFVKESKQDESGMPNNRFLAERTGGTYSTLKVQPAELEDSGVYFCASSQAPGHRTLSGANVLTFGAGSRLTVL.

This clonotype was recorded a few times. The chain couples TRBV12-3 or TRBV12-4 to TRBJ1-1, with a tentative D call TRBD1 (5 bases). This CDR3 comprises 13 residues. Trimming stripped 3 bases from V and 4 bases from J, with 9 bases between. CDR3 sequence reads: CASSFGGATEAFF. The CDR3 nucleotides read TGTGCCAGCAGTTTTGGGGGTGCCACTGAAGCTTTCTTT.

This clonotype occurred a few times. The V gene is TRBV6-1, the J gene TRBJ1-5; D is possibly TRBD1 (5 bases). This CDR3 is 13 amino acids long. Germline CDR1 MNHNS, CDR2 SASEGT. Trimming took off 3 bases at V and 6 bases at J, with 9 bases between the two ends. For the CDR3, the DNA is TGTGCCAGCAGTGAGGGGGAACGTCAGCCCCAGCATTTT. It specifies CASSEGERQPQHF.

This clonotype was found a few times. This sequence joins TRBV12-3 or TRBV12-4 and TRBJ2-3; D remains ambiguous. Trimming pared 7 bases from V and 4 bases from J, leaving 9 bases between. The CDR3 sequence is 12 residues long. Written as DNA, the CDR3 is TGTGCCAGCACCCAAGGAGCAGATACGCAGTATTTT. Protein: CASTQGADTQYF.

This clonotype has ten or more counts. The chain links TRBV5-1 to TRBJ2-7; no reliable D call. V lost 0 bases to trimming and J lost 2 bases, with 9 bases between them. Germline V gene lookup returns CDR1 SGHRS and CDR2 YFSETQ. The CDR3 is 14 residues long. This chain's CDR3 is CASSLDGATYEQYF. CDR3 nucleotide sequence: TGCGCCAGCAGCTTGGACGGAGCTACCTACGAGCAGTACTTC.

This clonotype was observed once. V usage is TRBV6-5 and J usage is TRBJ2-7; TRBD2 matches at 9 bases. The germline V gene has CDR1 MNHEY and CDR2 SVGAGI. V dropped 0 bases and J dropped 8; count of bases not matched to a gene: 17. CDR3 size: 18 residues. CDR3 sequence reads: CASSYSGPGGGEFYQQYF. The DNA of the CDR3 is TGTGCCAGCAGTTACTCCGGGCCGGGCGGGGGGGAATTCTATCAGCAGTACTTC.

The chain uses TRBV20-1 and TRBJ2-2; D might be TRBD2 (6 bases). Germline V gene sequence: CDR1 DFQATT, CDR2 SNEGSKA (reference sequence). Trimming shortened V by 4 bases and J by 0 bases, and 9 bases separated the two germline ends. This CDR3 region has 14 residues. The CDR3, as DNA: TGCAGTGCTACGGGACTCGCGAACACCGGGGAGCTGTTTTTT. Translation: CSATGLANTGELFF.

A few counts support this clonotype. The chain carries TRBV6-6 and TRBJ2-7; TRBD2 matches 11 bases. V dropped 6 bases and J dropped 7; count of bases not matched to a gene: 8. Germline loops: CDR1 MNHNY, CDR2 SVGAGI (reference sequence). The CDR3 runs to 14 residues. CDR3 amino acids: CASSPIAGGWEQYF. DNA of the CDR3: TGTGCCAGCAGCCCAATAGCGGGAGGGTGGGAGCAGTACTTC.

The chain joins TRBV10-3 to TRBJ1-6, with D perhaps TRBD1 (6 bases). The CDR3 is 15 residues long. Trimming took off 7 bases at V and 10 bases at J, with 20 bases between the two ends. Germline lookup yields CDR1 ENHRY and CDR2 SYGVKD. The CDR3 reads CAIKEQGVDGSPLHF. CDR3 sequence (DNA): TGTGCCATCAAGGAACAGGGCGTAGACGGGTCACCCCTCCACTTT.

In this sample, this clonotype turned up a few times. V gene TRBV29-1 combines with J gene TRBJ1-2; D is perhaps TRBD1 (5 bases). Germline V CDR1 and CDR2: SQVTM, ANQGSEA. The CDR3 spans 14 residues. V was trimmed by 0 bases and J by 8 bases, leaving 16 bases between them. The CDR3 here is CSVEDLSQGEGYTF. For the CDR3, the DNA is TGCAGCGTTGAAGATCTTTCTCAGGGCGAGGGCTACACCTTC.

This sequence joins TRBV28 and TRBJ2-7, with TRBD2 matching over 12 bases. The J segment lost 0 bases and the V segment lost 11 bases, leaving 8 bases of the junction unmatched. Germline lookup yields CDR1 MDHEN and CDR2 SYDVKM. This CDR3 comprises 15 residues. The CDR3 nucleotides read TGTGCCGTATGGACTAGCGGGACCAGCTCCTACGAGCAGTACTTC. The encoded protein is CAVWTSGTSSYEQYF.

This clonotype was counted ten times or more. The chain has TRBV23-1 and TRBJ2-7; D gene ambiguous. TRBV23-1 is sorted into the ORF group, with uncertain function. The CDR3 loop spans 16 amino acids. Trimming took off 2 bases at V and 2 bases at J, with 16 bases between the two ends. DNA for the CDR3: TGCGCCAGCAGTCAAATCCGGCCGAAGATGACCTACGAGCAGTACTTC. Translation: CASSQIRPKMTYEQYF.

As for this clonotype: An end of the junction differs from the germline gene, which may be a read error. The gene calls are TRBV20-1 and TRBJ2-7, with 7 bases identical to TRBD2. There are 12 residues in the CDR3. Germline CDR1 is DFQATT and CDR2 is SNEGSKA (reference sequence). The CDR3 sequence: CSAREPSGQPRF. The CDR3 bases are TGCAGTGCGAGAGAACCTAGCGGCCAACCCCGCTTC.

This clonotype was observed a few times. This sequence joins TRBV28 and TRBJ1-4; D is perhaps TRBD1 (5 bases). The germline CDR1 and CDR2 sequences are MDHEN and SYDVKM. V was clipped by 6 bases and J by 8 bases, with 19 bases between them. This CDR3 comprises 15 residues. As DNA, the CDR3 is TGTGCCAGCAGGCCAGGGATGGTCCTTCGGGAAAAACTGTTTTTT. Its translation: CASRPGMVLREKLFF. Complete variable domain (other parts from reference TRBV28 and TRBJ1-4): DVKVTQSSRYLVKRTGEKVFLECVQDMDHENMFWYRQDPGLGLRLIYFSYDVKMKEKGDIPEGYSVSREKKERFSLILESASTNQTSMYLCASRPGMVLREKLFFGSGTQLSVL.

This sequence joins TRBV28 and TRBJ2-3, with D possibly being TRBD2 (6 bases). CDR1 MDHEN and CDR2 SYDVKM come from the germline V gene. This CDR3 is built from 15 residues. Trimming removed 2 bases at V and 0 bases at J, with 9 bases between. The CDR3 nucleotides are TGTGCCAGCAGTTTACGGACTATCAGCACAGATACGCAGTATTTT. It encodes CASSLRTISTDTQYF.

This clonotype was found a few times. The chain uses TRBV28 and TRBJ2-5; D perhaps matches TRBD2 (7 bases). Germline-derived CDR1 and CDR2 are MDHEN and SYDVKM. This CDR3 comprises 14 residues. The V gene lost 6 bases and the J gene lost 2 bases, with 13 bases spanning the gap. The DNA for the CDR3 is TGTGCCAGCAGCCGGGGAGGGGGTCAAGAGACCCAGTACTTC. Protein sequence: CASSRGGGQETQYF.

This clonotype has only a few counts. This chain links TRBV10-3 with TRBJ1-1; perhaps TRBD1 as D (6 bases). In germline, CDR1 is ENHRY, CDR2 SYGVKD. V was clipped by 10 bases and J by 4 bases, with 19 bases between them. CDR3 length: 14 residues. The CDR3 region is CATDTGLVGTEAFF. CDR3 nucleotide sequence: TGTGCCACCGATACAGGGTTGGTGGGCACTGAAGCTTTCTTT.